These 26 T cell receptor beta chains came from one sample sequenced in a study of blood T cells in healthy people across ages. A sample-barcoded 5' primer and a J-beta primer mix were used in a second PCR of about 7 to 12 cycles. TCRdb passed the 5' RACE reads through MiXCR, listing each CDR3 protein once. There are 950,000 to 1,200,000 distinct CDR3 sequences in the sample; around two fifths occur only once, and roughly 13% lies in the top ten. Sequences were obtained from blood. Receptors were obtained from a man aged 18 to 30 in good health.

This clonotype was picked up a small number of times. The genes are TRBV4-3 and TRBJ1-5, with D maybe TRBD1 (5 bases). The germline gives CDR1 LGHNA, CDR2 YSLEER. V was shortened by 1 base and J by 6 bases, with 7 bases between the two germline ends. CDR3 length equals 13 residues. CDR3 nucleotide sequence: TGCGCCAGCAGCCAAGCCCAGGGTCAGCCCCAGCATTTT. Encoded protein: CASSQAQGQPQHF.

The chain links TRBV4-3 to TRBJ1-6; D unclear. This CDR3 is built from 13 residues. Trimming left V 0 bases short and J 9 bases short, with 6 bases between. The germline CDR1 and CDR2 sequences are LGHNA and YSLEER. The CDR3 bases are TGCGCCAGCAGCCAAGAACGACGTTCACCCCTCCACTTT. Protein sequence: CASSQERRSPLHF.

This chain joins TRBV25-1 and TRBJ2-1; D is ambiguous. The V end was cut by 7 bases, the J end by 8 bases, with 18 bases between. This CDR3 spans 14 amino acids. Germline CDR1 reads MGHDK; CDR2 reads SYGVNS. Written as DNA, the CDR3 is TGTGCCAGCACCGACCCTAAAGGATTCTATGAGCAGTTCTTC. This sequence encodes CASTDPKGFYEQFF.

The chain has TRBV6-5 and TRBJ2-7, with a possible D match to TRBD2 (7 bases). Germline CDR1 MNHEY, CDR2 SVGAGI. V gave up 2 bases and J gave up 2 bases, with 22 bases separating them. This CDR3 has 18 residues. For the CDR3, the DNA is TGTGCCAGCAGTTACCTTTCGTTCGCGGGGGCCAGGACCTACGAGCAGTACTTC. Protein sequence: CASSYLSFAGARTYEQYF.

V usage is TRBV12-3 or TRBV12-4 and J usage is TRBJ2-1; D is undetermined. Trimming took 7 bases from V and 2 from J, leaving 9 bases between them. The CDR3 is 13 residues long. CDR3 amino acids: CASTLETYNEQFF. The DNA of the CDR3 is TGTGCCAGCACTCTTGAAACCTACAATGAGCAGTTCTTC.

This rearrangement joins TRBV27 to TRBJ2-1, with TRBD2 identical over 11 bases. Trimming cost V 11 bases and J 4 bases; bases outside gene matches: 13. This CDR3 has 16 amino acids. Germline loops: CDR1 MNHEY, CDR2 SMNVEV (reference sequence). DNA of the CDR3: TGTGCCCGAACTAGCGGGGGTCCCTCCCGTTACAATGAGCAGTTCTTC. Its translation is CARTSGGPSRYNEQFF.

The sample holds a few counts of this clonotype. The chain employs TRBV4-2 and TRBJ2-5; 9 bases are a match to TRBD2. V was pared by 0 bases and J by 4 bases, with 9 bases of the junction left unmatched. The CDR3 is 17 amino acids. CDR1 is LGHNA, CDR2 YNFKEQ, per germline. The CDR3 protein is CASSQDAGGPEGETQYF. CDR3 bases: TGTGCCAGCAGCCAAGATGCGGGGGGGCCAGAGGGAGAGACCCAGTACTTC.

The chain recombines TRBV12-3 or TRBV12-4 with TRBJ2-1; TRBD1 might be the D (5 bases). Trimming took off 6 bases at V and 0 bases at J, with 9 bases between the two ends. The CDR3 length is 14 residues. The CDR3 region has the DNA TGTGCCAGCAGGGCGACAGCCTCCTACAATGAGCAGTTCTTC. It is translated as CASRATASYNEQFF.

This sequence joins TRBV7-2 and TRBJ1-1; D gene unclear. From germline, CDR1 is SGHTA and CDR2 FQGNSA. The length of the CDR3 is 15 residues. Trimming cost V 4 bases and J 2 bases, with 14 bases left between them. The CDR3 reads CASSYSIGSNTEAFF. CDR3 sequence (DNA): TGTGCCAGCAGCTACTCCATAGGCAGTAACACTGAAGCTTTCTTT. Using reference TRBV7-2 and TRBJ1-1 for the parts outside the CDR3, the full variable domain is GAGVSQSPSNKVTEKGKDVELRCDPISGHTALYWYRQSLGQGLEFLIYFQGNSAPDKSGLPSDRFSAERTGGSVSTLTIQRTQQEDSAVYLCASSYSIGSNTEAFFGQGTRLTVV.

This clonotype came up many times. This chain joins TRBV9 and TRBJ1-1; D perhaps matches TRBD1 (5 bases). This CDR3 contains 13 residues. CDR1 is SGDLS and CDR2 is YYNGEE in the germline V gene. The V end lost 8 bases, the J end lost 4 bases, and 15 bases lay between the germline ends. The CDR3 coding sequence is TGTGCCAGTAGTGGGGGAGGTGGCACTGAAGCTTTCTTT. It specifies CASSGGGGTEAFF.

The DNA of the CDR3 is TGCAGTGCTAGATTATTCGGGGAATCTAGCACAGATACGCAGTATTTT. Its protein product is CSARLFGESSTDTQYF. V and J are TRBV20-1 and TRBJ2-3, with D perhaps matching TRBD2 (5 bases). There are 16 residues in the CDR3. V was pared by 2 bases and J by 0 bases, with 15 bases between. The germline V gene encodes CDR1 DFQATT and CDR2 SNEGSKA (reference sequence).

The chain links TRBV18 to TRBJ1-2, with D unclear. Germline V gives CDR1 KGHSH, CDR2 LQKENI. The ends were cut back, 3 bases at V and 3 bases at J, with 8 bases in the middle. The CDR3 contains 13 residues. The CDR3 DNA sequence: TGTGCCAGCTCACCCCACGACTACTATGGCTACACCTTC. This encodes CASSPHDYYGYTF.

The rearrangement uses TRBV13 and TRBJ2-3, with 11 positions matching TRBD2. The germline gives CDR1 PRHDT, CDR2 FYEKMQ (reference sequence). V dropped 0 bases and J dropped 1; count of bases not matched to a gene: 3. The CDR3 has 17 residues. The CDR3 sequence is CASSLGTSGVGTDTQYF. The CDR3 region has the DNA TGTGCCAGCAGCTTAGGGACTAGCGGGGTAGGCACAGATACGCAGTATTTT.

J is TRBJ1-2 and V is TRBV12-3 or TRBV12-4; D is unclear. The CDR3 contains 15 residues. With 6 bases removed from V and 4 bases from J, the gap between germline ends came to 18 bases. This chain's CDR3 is CASSLIGRATYGYTF. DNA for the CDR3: TGTGCCAGCAGCCTCATCGGGCGGGCGACCTATGGCTACACCTTC.

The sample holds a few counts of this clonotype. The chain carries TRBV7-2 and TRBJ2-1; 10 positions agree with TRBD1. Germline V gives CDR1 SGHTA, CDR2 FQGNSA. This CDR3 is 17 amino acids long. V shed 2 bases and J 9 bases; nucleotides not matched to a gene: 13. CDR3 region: CASSLTLTGGAFGEQFF. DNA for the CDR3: TGTGCCAGCAGCTTAACTCTGACAGGGGGCGCTTTCGGTGAGCAGTTCTTC. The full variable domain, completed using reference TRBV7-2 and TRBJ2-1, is GAGVSQSPSNKVTEKGKDVELRCDPISGHTALYWYRQSLGQGLEFLIYFQGNSAPDKSGLPSDRFSAERTGGSVSTLTIQRTQQEDSAVYLCASSLTLTGGAFGEQFFGPGTRLTVL.

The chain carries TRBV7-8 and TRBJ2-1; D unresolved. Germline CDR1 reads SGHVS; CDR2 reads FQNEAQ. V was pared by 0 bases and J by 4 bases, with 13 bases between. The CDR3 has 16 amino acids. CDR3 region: CASSLASGAFYNEQFF. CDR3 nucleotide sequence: TGTGCCAGCAGCTTAGCGTCCGGAGCTTTTTACAATGAGCAGTTCTTC.

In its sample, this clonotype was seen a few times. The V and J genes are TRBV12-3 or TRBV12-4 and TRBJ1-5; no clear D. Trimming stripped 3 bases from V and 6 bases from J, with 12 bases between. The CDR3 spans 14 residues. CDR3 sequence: CASSFSGRGQPQHF. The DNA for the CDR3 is TGTGCCAGCAGTTTTAGCGGACGGGGTCAGCCCCAGCATTTT.

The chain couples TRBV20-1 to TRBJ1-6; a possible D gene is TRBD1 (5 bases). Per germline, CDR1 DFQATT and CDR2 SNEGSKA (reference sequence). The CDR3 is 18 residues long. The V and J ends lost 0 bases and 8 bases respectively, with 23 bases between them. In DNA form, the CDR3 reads TGCAGTGCTAGAGATCGGGGAGGGGTAGAAGCTATATATTCACCCCTCCACTTT. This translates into CSARDRGGVEAIYSPLHF.

CDR3 amino acids: CASSQLGARASSAKNIQYF. In DNA, the CDR3 is TGTGCCAGCAGCCAACTAGGGGCCCGGGCCTCTTCAGCCAAAAACATTCAGTACTTC. The gene calls are TRBV3-1 and TRBJ2-4; a weak D match, TRBD1 (5 bases). V was trimmed by 2 bases and J by 0 bases, leaving 20 bases between them. The CDR3 has 19 residues. Germline-derived CDR1 and CDR2 are LGHDT and YNNKEL (reference sequence).

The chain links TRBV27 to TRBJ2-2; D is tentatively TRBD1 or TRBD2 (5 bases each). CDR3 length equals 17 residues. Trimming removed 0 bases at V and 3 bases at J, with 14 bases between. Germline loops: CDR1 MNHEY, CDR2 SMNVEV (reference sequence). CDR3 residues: CASSLSPDRLYTGELFF. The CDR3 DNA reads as TGTGCCAGCAGTTTATCTCCCGACAGACTATACACCGGGGAGCTGTTTTTT.

CDR3 in DNA: TGCGCCAGCAGCCAAGAGTATCAGGGAAGTCCCAAGCGGTACTTC. As protein: CASSQEYQGSPKRYF. The chain has TRBV4-3 and TRBJ2-5; possibly TRBD1 for D (5 bases). From germline, CDR1 is LGHNA and CDR2 YSLEER. This CDR3 is 15 amino acids long. V shed 0 bases and J shed 13 bases, with 21 bases lying between them.

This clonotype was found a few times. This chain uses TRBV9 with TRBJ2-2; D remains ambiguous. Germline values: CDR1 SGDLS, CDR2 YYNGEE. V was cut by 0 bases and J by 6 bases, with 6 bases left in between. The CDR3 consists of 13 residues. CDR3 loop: CASSVDPAGELFF. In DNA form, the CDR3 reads TGTGCCAGCAGCGTAGATCCGGCCGGGGAGCTGTTTTTT. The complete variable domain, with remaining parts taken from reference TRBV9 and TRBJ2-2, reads DSGVTQTPKHLITATGQRVTLRCSPRSGDLSVYWYQQSLDQGLQFLIQYYNGEERAKGNILERFSAQQFPDLHSELNLSSLELGDSALYFCASSVDPAGELFFGEGSRLTVL.

CDR3 amino acids: CAWSVYGTGDKDGYTF. CDR3 in DNA: TGTGCCTGGAGTGTATACGGAACAGGGGACAAGGATGGCTACACCTTC. This chain connects TRBV30 to TRBJ1-2, with 7 bases that match TRBD1. Germline CDR1 and CDR2: GTSNPN and SVGIG (reference sequence). The CDR3 length is 16 residues. J was trimmed by 6 bases and V by 0 bases; bases with no gene match: 13. The full variable domain, completed using reference TRBV30 and TRBJ1-2, is SQTIHQWPATLVQPVGSPLSLECTVEGTSNPNLYWYRQAAGRGLQLLFYSVGIGQISSEVPQNLSASRPQDRQFILSSKKLLLSDSGFYLCAWSVYGTGDKDGYTFGSGTRLTVV.

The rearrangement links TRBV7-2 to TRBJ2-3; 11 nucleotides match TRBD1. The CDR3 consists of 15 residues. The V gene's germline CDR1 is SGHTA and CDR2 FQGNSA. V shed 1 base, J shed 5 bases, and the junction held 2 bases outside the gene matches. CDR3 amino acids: CTSSLEGQGGDTQYF. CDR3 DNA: TGTACCAGCAGCTTAGAGGGACAGGGGGGAGATACGCAGTATTTT. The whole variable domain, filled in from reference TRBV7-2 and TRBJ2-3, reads GAGVSQSPSNKVTEKGKDVELRCDPISGHTALYWYRQSLGQGLEFLIYFQGNSAPDKSGLPSDRFSAERTGGSVSTLTIQRTQQEDSAVYLCTSSLEGQGGDTQYFGPGTRLTVL.

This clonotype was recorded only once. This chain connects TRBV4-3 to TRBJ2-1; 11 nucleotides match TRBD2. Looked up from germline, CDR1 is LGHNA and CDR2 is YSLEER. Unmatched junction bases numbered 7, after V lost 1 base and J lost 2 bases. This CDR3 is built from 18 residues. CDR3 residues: CASSQGVSGGVPYNEQFF. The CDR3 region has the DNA TGCGCCAGCAGCCAAGGGGTTAGCGGGGGGGTGCCCTACAATGAGCAGTTCTTC.

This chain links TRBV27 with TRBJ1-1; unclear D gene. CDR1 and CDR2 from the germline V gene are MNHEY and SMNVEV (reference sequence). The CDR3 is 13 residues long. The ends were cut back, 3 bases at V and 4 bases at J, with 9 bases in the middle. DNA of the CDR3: TGTGCCAGCAGTTTGGGCCCCCCCACTGAAGCTTTCTTT. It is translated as CASSLGPPTEAFF.